This T cell receptor (beta chain) was profiled in a study of T cells after yellow fever vaccination. Across the whole study: The authors prepared low-cell-number fractions using SMART-Seq v4 Ultra Low Input. Study results and caveats: A small proportion of clonotypes was detected in both the CD4 and CD8 compartments. Abundant clonotypes from the bulk population could get into FACS-sorted repertoires as contaminants.

Trimming shortened V by 5 bases and J by 0 bases, and 11 bases separated the two germline ends. Germline CDR1 SGHVS, CDR2 FQNEAQ. This CDR3 comprises 15 residues. TCRdb reprocessed the 5' RACE reads with MiXCR, giving one entry per CDR3 protein. The repertoire includes around 310,000 distinct CDR3 sequences, 3% to 4.5% of them detected once, and approximately 24% sits in the top ten. In its sample, this clonotype was seen a few times. The target antigen is unknown. This sequence may be a read error, since a much larger clone differs from it by one base. The chain has TRBV7-8 and TRBJ2-1; tentatively, D is TRBD2 (6 bases). The receptor's source is a man in his late teens or twenties who received the YFV17D yellow fever vaccine. The material was PBMCs, obtained 5 days after the yellow fever booster vaccination. The DNA of the CDR3 is TGTGCCAGCAGCCCCGTGGGGGGCTCCTACAATGAGCAGTTCTTC. Translated, it gives CASSPVGGSYNEQFF.